This TCR beta chain was identified in a study of cytotoxic CD8 clonotypes in ibrutinib-treated CLL (dated by TCRdb to about 2021). General notes on the study: The cohort was composed of around twelve relapsed/refractory and roughly 16 treatment-naive patients; IGHV unmutated status was identified in 17 patients. Responses were partial in roughly 24 patients and complete in 2; after median around 65 months follow-up, about 14 stayed in remission and 12 progressed. Response samples were taken after a median of 12 months on treatment, ranging from about 6 to 36 months. On average, each sample had 255,043 productive templates and about 89,000 productive rearrangements. Of the 86 participants in the trial, 25 to 30 had longitudinal samples available. Cryopreserved peripheral blood mononuclear cells were obtained before treatment, at response, and at either sustained remission or disease progression.

On this clone itself: There is no known antigen for this receptor. No base quality information exists; no much larger clone differs at one position.

Approximately 2 micrograms of genomic DNA were extracted from cryopreserved PBMCs for TCR beta library preparation. Longitudinal blood samples from CLL patients on ibrutinib monotherapy underwent high-throughput TCR beta sequencing. Patients were enrolled in a phase 2 open-label single-center ibrutinib monotherapy trial. On a MiSeq, deep resolution sequencing aimed for a depth between 1 in 1 million and 1 in 200,000 T cells, with each clonotype covered approximately 10x on average. The immunoSEQ hsTCRB Kit was used to generate the TCR beta libraries. The authors' analysis ran thus. Data were analyzed with ImmunoSEQ Data Assistant and ImmunoSEQ Analyzer, with V, D and J genes assigned per IMGT definitions. Clonality, which ranges from 0 to 1, was calculated by subtracting the normalized Shannon entropy of productive rearrangement frequencies from one. Only overrepresented clonotypes making up at least 0.05% of the repertoire of each patient were included in the public clonotype analysis. Approximately 14 age-matched healthy donor repertoires from immuneACCESS served as clonality controls. Here the immuneACCESS table is served through TCRdb, limited to in-frame sequences with V and J called. Missing clones are a known gap in these copies; in checked studies unresolved V genes cover under half, and the rest lacks a known reason. From that table come the V and J calls and clone size; the DNA was used to work out D and trimming. For this sample there are about 84,000 clones; 70% to 90% appear just once. The leading ten clones occupy approximately 5.4% of the sample.

Trimming leaves V shorter by 0 bases and J shorter by 7 bases, with the junction holding 12 bases beyond the gene matches. CDR1 and CDR2, per the germline V gene, are SGHRS and YFSETQ. The CDR3 measures 17 amino acids from cysteine to phenylalanine. Just CDR3 DNA is preserved here, 51 bases in frame from base 1. On the study overall, not on this receptor specifically: At ibrutinib response clonality went up, during sustained remission it held steady, and at progression it dropped back toward baseline. Sustained-remission and progressing patients did not have matched sampling times, and lymph node repertoires were not examined. Public clonotypes were rare and either shrank or stayed stable during treatment, and the rise in clonality at ibrutinib response reflected expansion of private clonotypes. Baseline clonality exceeded that of age-matched healthy donors and correlated strongly with circulating CD8+ T-cell counts.

This sample comprised PBMCs, obtained before ibrutinib treatment. The source of this sequence is a human donor with chronic lymphocytic leukemia. The V gene is TRBV5-1 and the J gene is TRBJ2-1, with TRBD2 identical over 8 junction bases. Here is the DNA: TGCGCCAGCAGCTTGGATACTAGCGGTTACGGCCAGAATGAGCAGTTCTTC. It is translated as CASSLDTSGYGQNEQFF.